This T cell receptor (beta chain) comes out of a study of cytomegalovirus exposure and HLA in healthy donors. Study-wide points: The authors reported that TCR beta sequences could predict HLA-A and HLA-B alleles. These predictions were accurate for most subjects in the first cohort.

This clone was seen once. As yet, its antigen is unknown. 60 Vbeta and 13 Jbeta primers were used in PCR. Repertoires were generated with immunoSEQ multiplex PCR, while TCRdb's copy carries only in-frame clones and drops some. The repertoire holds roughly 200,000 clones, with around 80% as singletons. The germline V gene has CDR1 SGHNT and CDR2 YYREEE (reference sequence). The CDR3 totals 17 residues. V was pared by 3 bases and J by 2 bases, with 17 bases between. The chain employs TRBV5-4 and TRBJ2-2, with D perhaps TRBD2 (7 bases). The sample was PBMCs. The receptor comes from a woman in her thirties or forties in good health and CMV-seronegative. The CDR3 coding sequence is TGTGCCAGCAGCTCTCTGGGGGGGGGCCGTAACACCGGGGAGCTGTTTTTT. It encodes CASSSLGGGRNTGELFF.